This T cell receptor beta chain was captured in a study of neurological immune-mediated disorders. 5'RACE with 10-nucleotide random UMIs produced the cDNA. TCRdb used MiXCR to reprocess the 5' RACE reads, holding one entry per CDR3 protein. The table lists about 29,000 distinct CDR3 sequences, over 3% of them singletons. This clonotype came up many times. There are 11 residues in the CDR3. Germline CDR1 reads MNHEY; CDR2 reads SVGEGT. V was pared by 8 bases and J by 5 bases, with 8 bases between. The chain couples TRBV6-2 or TRBV6-3 to TRBJ2-3; D unclear. The sample was PBMCs. The TCR comes from a woman aged 25 to 39 with multiple sclerosis. The CDR3 nucleotides are TGTGCCAGCTTGGAGTTAGATACGCAGTATTTT. Residues: CASLELDTQYF.